The 27 T cell receptor beta chains presented below share a single source sample, sequenced in a study of cytomegalovirus exposure and HLA in healthy donors. Amplification used 60 Vbeta primers and 13 Jbeta primers. Repertoires were generated with immunoSEQ multiplex PCR, while TCRdb's copy carries only in-frame clones and drops some. The sample yields roughly 190,000 clones, almost 75% seen once. Sequencing was performed on PBMCs. These receptors originate from a young woman in good health and CMV-seropositive.

With respect to this clone: At one of its ends the junction is not consistent with the germline gene, which may arise from a read error. Other DNA sequences from this sample encode an identical CDR3 as well. The CDR3 sequence is CASSNRGLTEAFF. In DNA, the CDR3 is TGTGCCAGCAGCAATAGGGGGCTCACTGAGGCTTTCTTT. V is TRBV7-9 and J is TRBJ1-1; 7 nucleotides align to TRBD1. The CDR3 length is 13 residues. CDR1 SEHNR and CDR2 FQNEAQ come from the germline V gene (reference sequence).

The rearrangement links TRBV28 to TRBJ2-7; no clear D. V gave up 6 bases and J gave up 1 base, with 7 bases separating them. CDR1 is MDHEN and CDR2 is SYDVKM in the germline V gene. The CDR3 spans 12 residues. The CDR3 protein is CASSLQSYEQYF. DNA of the CDR3: TGTGCCAGCAGCTTACAGTCCTACGAGCAGTACTTC.

Regarding this clone: Other DNA sequences in the sample encode the same CDR3. The gene calls are TRBV5-1 and TRBJ1-2, with D maybe TRBD1 (5 bases). The CDR3 loop spans 12 amino acids. From germline, CDR1 is SGHRS and CDR2 YFSETQ. Trimming took off 4 bases at V and 8 bases at J, with 12 bases between the two ends. The CDR3 is CASSLEGVGYTF. The CDR3 DNA follows: TGCGCCAGCAGCCTCGAAGGGGTCGGCTACACCTTC.

The chain employs TRBV11-2 and TRBJ2-5; possibly TRBD2 for D (6 bases). This CDR3 contains 14 residues. Trimming cost V 4 bases and J 5 bases, with 14 bases left between them. Per germline, CDR1 SGHAT and CDR2 FQNNGV. For the CDR3, the DNA is TGTGCCAGCAGCTGGGCCGGGAGAGGTGAGACCCAGTACTTC. Protein: CASSWAGRGETQYF.

The V gene is TRBV5-6, the J gene TRBJ1-4; D gene unclear. Looked up from germline, CDR1 is SGHDT and CDR2 is YYEEEE. This CDR3 contains 15 residues. Trimming left V 1 base short and J 3 bases short, with 10 bases between. The CDR3 nucleotides are TGTGCCAGCAGCTTGACTGGAGGGCCTAATGAAAAACTGTTTTTT. It encodes CASSLTGGPNEKLFF.

This clone was seen a handful of times. The rearrangement links TRBV11-2 to TRBJ1-1, with a possible D match to TRBD1 (5 bases). Germline values: CDR1 SGHAT, CDR2 FQNNGV. V was cut by 5 bases and J by 9 bases, with 13 bases left in between. The CDR3 is 12 residues long. For the CDR3, the DNA is TGTGCCAGCAGCCCGACGACAGTTCAAGCTTTCTTT. Protein sequence: CASSPTTVQAFF.

This clone was seen a single time. This chain links TRBV2 with TRBJ2-7; D remains unclear. The CDR3 loop spans 12 amino acids. CDR1 and CDR2 from the germline V gene are SNHLY and FYNNEI. CDR3 sequence reads: CSKQKAAYEQYF. The CDR3 DNA sequence: TGTTCCAAGCAGAAGGCGGCATACGAGCAGTACTTC.

This clone was seen a single time. V gene TRBV28 combines with J gene TRBJ2-4, with D possibly TRBD1 on 5 matching bases. The germline V gene has CDR1 MDHEN and CDR2 SYDVKM. This CDR3 is 14 amino acids long. The germline V and J ends were trimmed by 2 bases and 8 bases, with 13 bases remaining between them. This CDR3 is CASSLVQGGYIQYF. The CDR3 DNA is TGTGCCAGCAGTTTAGTTCAGGGTGGGTACATTCAGTACTTC.

The chain uses TRBV11-2 and TRBJ1-2, with D possibly TRBD1 on 5 matching bases. Germline assignment: CDR1 SGHAT and CDR2 FQNNGV. The CDR3 runs to 14 residues. With 5 bases removed from V and 8 bases from J, the gap between germline ends came to 18 bases. CDR3: CASSPNWGESGYTF. The CDR3 nucleotides read TGTGCCAGCAGCCCCAACTGGGGGGAGAGCGGCTACACCTTC.

The chain employs TRBV5-4 and TRBJ2-7; 14 positions agree with TRBD2. This CDR3 is built from 16 residues. Germline V CDR1 and CDR2: SGHNT, YYREEE (reference sequence). V lost 2 bases and J lost 5; bases outside the gene matches: 6. The CDR3 is CASSLRLAGGPHEQYF. The DNA for the CDR3 is TGTGCCAGCAGCTTAAGACTAGCGGGAGGGCCCCACGAGCAGTACTTC.

The chain combines TRBV19 with TRBJ1-5; no firm D call. From germline, CDR1 is LNHDA and CDR2 SQIVND (reference sequence). The CDR3 length is 10 residues. V lost 8 bases and J 10 bases, leaving 9 bases between the germline ends. The CDR3 DNA reads TGTGCCAGTGGACGGGAACCCCAGCATTTT. Amino acid sequence: CASGREPQHF. The entire variable domain, with the rest obtained from reference TRBV19 and TRBJ1-5, is as follows: DGGITQSPKYLFRKEGQNVTLSCEQNLNHDAMYWYRQDPGQGLRLIYYSQIVNDFQKGDIAEGYSVSREKKESFPLTVTSAQKNPTAFYLCASGREPQHFGDGTRLSIL.

The rearrangement uses TRBV7-9 and TRBJ1-1, with a weak D call TRBD1 (5 bases). Trimming removed 5 bases from V and 4 bases from J, with 17 bases in between. CDR3 length: 15 amino acids. Germline CDR1 SEHNR, CDR2 FQNEAQ (reference sequence). The CDR3 loop is CASSVPGLGGTEAFF. As DNA, the CDR3 is TGTGCCAGCAGCGTGCCGGGACTCGGGGGCACTGAAGCTTTCTTT.

The chain combines TRBV7-9 with TRBJ2-7, with 7 bases that match TRBD1. The CDR3 totals 17 residues. After removal of 3 bases from V and 1 base from J, the junction contained 12 bases not matched to a gene. CDR1 and CDR2 from the germline V gene are SEHNR and FQNEAQ (reference sequence). CDR3 coding DNA: TGTGCCAGCAGCTTGAACTCGGCAGGGGGAAAATCCTACGAGCAGTACTTC. Encoded protein: CASSLNSAGGKSYEQYF.

The V call is TRBV27, the J call TRBJ2-5; TRBD2 is a possible D gene (5 bases). CDR3 size: 13 residues. Germline V gene sequence: CDR1 MNHEY, CDR2 SMNVEV (reference sequence). V gave up 5 bases and J gave up 6 bases, with 13 bases separating them. The CDR3 region is CASSLGGRKTQYF. The CDR3, as DNA: TGTGCCAGCAGTCTAGGTGGGAGAAAGACCCAGTACTTC.

The chain couples TRBV6-1 to TRBJ2-2; tentatively, D is TRBD2 (6 bases). V shed 3 bases and J shed 3 bases, with 11 bases lying between them. Germline V CDR1 and CDR2: MNHNS, SASEGT. The CDR3 length is 15 residues. CDR3 sequence (DNA): TGTGCCAGCAGTGATCTATGGGGGGACACCGGGGAGCTGTTTTTT. This sequence encodes CASSDLWGDTGELFF.

The chain combines TRBV19 with TRBJ1-1; D is perhaps TRBD1 (5 bases). Germline V gene sequence: CDR1 LNHDA, CDR2 SQIVND (reference sequence). Trimming shortened V by 7 bases and J by 7 bases, and 22 bases separated the two germline ends. The CDR3 consists of 15 residues. CDR3 loop: CASTTKIGGRDEAFF. The CDR3 nucleotides are TGTGCCAGTACCACCAAGATCGGGGGTAGAGATGAAGCTTTCTTT.

In DNA, the CDR3 is TGTGCCAGCAGCTTAGGTAGTATTGCGGGAGGGAACAATGAGCAGTTCTTC. Its translation: CASSLGSIAGGNNEQFF. The chain couples TRBV11-3 to TRBJ2-1, with 9 bases matching TRBD2. V was pared by 1 base and J by 5 bases, with 9 bases of the junction left unmatched. Germline V gene lookup returns CDR1 SGHNT and CDR2 YENEEA. This CDR3 is built from 17 residues. The whole variable domain, remainder taken from reference TRBV11-3 and TRBJ2-1, is EAGVVQSPRYKIIEKKQPVAFWCNPISGHNTLYWYLQNLGQGPELLIRYENEEAVDDSQLPKDRFSAERLKGVDSTLKIQPAELGDSAVYLCASSLGSIAGGNNEQFFGPGTRLTVL.

The gene calls are TRBV5-4 and TRBJ2-5; 11 bases align to TRBD2. V was pared by 3 bases and J by 11 bases, with 12 bases of the junction left unmatched. Germline CDR1 and CDR2: SGHNT and YYREEE (reference sequence). There are 15 residues in the CDR3. CDR3 DNA: TGTGCCAGCAGCTCACTACTAGCGGGAGTTTATGAGCAGTACTTC. As protein: CASSSLLAGVYEQYF.

The chain uses TRBV5-1 and TRBJ2-7; 9 bases line up with TRBD2. The CDR3 runs 15 residues. J was trimmed by 7 bases and V by 0 bases; bases with no gene match: 8. Germline values: CDR1 SGHRS, CDR2 YFSETQ. CDR3 in amino acids: CASSLVGSGRREQYF. The CDR3 DNA reads as TGCGCCAGCAGCTTGGTGGGTAGCGGGAGACGGGAGCAGTACTTC. The full variable domain, its missing parts supplied by reference TRBV5-1 and TRBJ2-7, is KAGVTQTPRYLIKTRGQQVTLSCSPISGHRSVSWYQQTPGQGLQFLFEYFSETQRNKGNFPGRFSGRQFSNSRSEMNVSTLELGDSALYLCASSLVGSGRREQYFGPGTRLTVT.

J is TRBJ2-1 and V is TRBV7-9; tentative D call: TRBD2 (5 bases). The CDR3 length is 14 residues. Germline CDR1 reads SEHNR; CDR2 reads FQNEAQ (reference sequence). The V end was cut by 1 base, the J end by 6 bases, with 10 bases between. The CDR3 protein is CASSLVRTPNEQFF. The DNA of the CDR3 is TGTGCCAGCAGCTTAGTGAGGACTCCCAATGAGCAGTTCTTC. The whole variable domain, filled in from reference TRBV7-9 and TRBJ2-1, reads DTGVSQNPRHKITKRGQNVTFRCDPISEHNRLYWYRQTLGQGPEFLTYFQNEAQLEKSRLLSDRFSAERPKGSFSTLEIQRTEQGDSAMYLCASSLVRTPNEQFFGPGTRLTVL.

This clone showed up just a few times. The chain couples TRBV6-5 to TRBJ1-2; tentative D call: TRBD1 (5 bases). The CDR3 totals 13 residues. Per germline, CDR1 MNHEY and CDR2 SVGAGI. The ends were cut back, 6 bases at V and 5 bases at J, with 13 bases in the middle. Here the CDR3 reads CASRDSGGYGYTF. In nucleotides, the CDR3 is TGTGCCAGCAGAGACTCTGGGGGGTATGGCTACACCTTC.

This clone was seen a handful of times. The chain employs TRBV18 and TRBJ2-7, with D tentatively TRBD2 (6 bases). Germline V gene sequence: CDR1 KGHSH, CDR2 LQKENI. The CDR3 extends over 15 amino acids. V shed 1 base and J shed 0 bases, with 10 bases lying between them. The CDR3 DNA is TGTGCCAGCTCACCACAGGGGAGGAGCTCCTACGAGCAGTACTTC. Its protein product is CASSPQGRSSYEQYF.

The chain links TRBV19 to TRBJ2-1; TRBD1 might be the D (5 bases). In germline, CDR1 is LNHDA, CDR2 SQIVND (reference sequence). Deletions cut 0 bases from V and 5 bases from J, with 14 bases between. The CDR3 spans 16 residues. This CDR3 reads CASSIDAQGIDNEQFF. In nucleotides, the CDR3 is TGTGCCAGTAGTATAGATGCGCAGGGAATAGACAATGAGCAGTTCTTC.

The J gene is TRBJ2-1, the V gene TRBV19; tentatively, D is TRBD2 (6 bases). This CDR3 region has 15 residues. V lost 2 bases and J lost 4, with 12 bases in between. CDR1 is LNHDA and CDR2 is SQIVND in the germline V gene (reference sequence). In DNA, the CDR3 is TGTGCCAGTAGTATAAGTGGAGGGGATTACAATGAGCAGTTCTTC. This codes for CASSISGGDYNEQFF.

The chain recombines TRBV5-8 with TRBJ2-7; 7 bases are a match to TRBD1. There are 15 residues in the CDR3. V was clipped by 3 bases and J by 9 bases; unmatched bases: 15. Germline V gene sequence: CDR1 SGHTS, CDR2 YDEGEE. The CDR3 spells CASSSTGQEKVVQYF. The CDR3 nucleotides read TGTGCCAGCAGCTCTACCGGACAGGAAAAGGTCGTGCAGTACTTC.

There are a few counts of this clone. J is TRBJ2-7 and V is TRBV5-1; D is perhaps TRBD2 (6 bases). The CDR3 loop spans 14 amino acids. Deletions cut 4 bases from V and 2 bases from J, with 13 bases between. CDR1 and CDR2 from the germline V gene are SGHRS and YFSETQ. CDR3: CASSPGENAYEQYF. CDR3 in DNA: TGCGCCAGCAGCCCGGGGGAAAACGCCTACGAGCAGTACTTC. The variable domain in full, completed from reference TRBV5-1 and TRBJ2-7, reads KAGVTQTPRYLIKTRGQQVTLSCSPISGHRSVSWYQQTPGQGLQFLFEYFSETQRNKGNFPGRFSGRQFSNSRSEMNVSTLELGDSALYLCASSPGENAYEQYFGPGTRLTVT.

This chain uses TRBV5-1 with TRBJ2-1, with TRBD1 identical over 7 bases. The germline V gene encodes CDR1 SGHRS and CDR2 YFSETQ. V lost 7 bases, J lost 5 bases, and 18 bases stayed unmatched. The CDR3 has 17 amino acids. The CDR3 loop is CASSSGQPIGADNEQFF. DNA of the CDR3: TGCGCCAGCTCCTCGGGACAGCCTATAGGAGCGGACAATGAGCAGTTCTTC.